The clone carrying this T cell receptor (beta chain) showed up just once. The target antigen is unknown. Having been cultured for around nine days, the cells underwent CD4+ T cell isolation. The vaccine recipients had no prior SARS-CoV-2 infection, with negative nucleocapsid antibodies. This sample was taken from a study of vaccination effects on CD4 cells after COVID-19. Looked up from germline, CDR1 is DFQATT and CDR2 is SNEGSKA (reference sequence). Trimming pared 5 bases from V and 8 bases from J, leaving 10 bases between. The CDR3 spans 11 residues. The method was immunoSEQ multiplex PCR; TCRdb's version includes in-frame clones alone and lacks a portion of them. The sample shows 32,000 or so clones, roughly two thirds of them seen only once.

The source of this sequence is a human donor who received a COVID-19 vaccine. V usage is TRBV20-1 and J usage is TRBJ2-4, with D uncertain. The input for sequencing was CD4+ T cells from PBMCs cultured without peptide, taken before COVID-19 vaccination. CDR3 in amino acids: CSASALDIQYF. The CDR3 DNA is TGCAGTGCTTCGGCCCTCGACATTCAGTACTTC.